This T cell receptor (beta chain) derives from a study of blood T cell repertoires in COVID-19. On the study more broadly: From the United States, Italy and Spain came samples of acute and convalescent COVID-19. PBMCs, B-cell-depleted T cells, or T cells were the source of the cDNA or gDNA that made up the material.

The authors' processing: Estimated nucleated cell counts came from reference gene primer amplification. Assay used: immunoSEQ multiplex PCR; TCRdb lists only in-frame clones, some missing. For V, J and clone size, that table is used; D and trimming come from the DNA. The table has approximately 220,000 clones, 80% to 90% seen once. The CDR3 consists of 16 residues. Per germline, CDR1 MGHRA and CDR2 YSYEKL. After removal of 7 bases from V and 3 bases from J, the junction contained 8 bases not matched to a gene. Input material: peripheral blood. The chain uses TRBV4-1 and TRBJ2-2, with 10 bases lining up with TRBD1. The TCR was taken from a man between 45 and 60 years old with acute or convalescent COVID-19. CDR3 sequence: CASTLRGTGDTGELFF. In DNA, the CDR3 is TGCGCCAGCACCCTAAGGGGGACAGGGGACACCGGGGAGCTGTTTTTT.